A selection of T cell receptor beta chains follows, all from one sample in a study of OX40 agonist ivuxolimab in advanced cancers. Libraries were prepared by immunoSEQ multiplex PCR; TCRdb keeps only in-frame clonotypes and omits some of them. The data contain about 99,000 clones, 91% of them singletons. This sample comprised CD4+ or CD8+ T cells sorted from blood, obtained in a trial of the OX40 agonist ivuxolimab. All receptors come from an adult with an advanced solid tumor such as melanoma, head and neck, liver or kidney cancer. CDR3s include the opening cysteine and the closing phenylalanine or tryptophan. The order of the fields is CDR3 protein, V gene, J gene.

CDR3aa: CASTFLYEQYF; v_gene: TRBV6-5; j_gene: TRBJ2-7
CDR3aa: CASSWGQSQYF; v_gene: TRBV5-5; j_gene: TRBJ2-7
CDR3aa: CASSELSWTSGRNEQYF; v_gene: TRBV18; j_gene: TRBJ2-7
CDR3aa: CASSPPGTSGKNIQYF; v_gene: TRBV5-1; j_gene: TRBJ2-4
CDR3aa: CASNKGYGEETQYF; v_gene: TRBV11-2; j_gene: TRBJ2-5
CDR3aa: CASSSGGTGGYNEQFF; v_gene: TRBV5-4; j_gene: TRBJ2-1
CDR3aa: CASSFEQGGTEAFF; v_gene: TRBV7-9; j_gene: TRBJ1-1
CDR3aa: CASYPGGLASVEQYF; v_gene: TRBV27; j_gene: TRBJ2-7
CDR3aa: CASSLSYGQDRELFF; v_gene: TRBV5-1; j_gene: TRBJ2-2
CDR3aa: CASSFSGTGGELFF; v_gene: TRBV5-5; j_gene: TRBJ2-2
CDR3aa: CASSEGLAREGYTF; v_gene: TRBV6-1; j_gene: TRBJ1-2
CDR3aa: CASSVRAGSEQYF; v_gene: TRBV9; j_gene: TRBJ2-7
CDR3aa: CASSQDLGAWGEQYF; v_gene: TRBV14; j_gene: TRBJ2-7
CDR3aa: CARSPAGYGAVHEQYF; v_gene: TRBV5-3; j_gene: TRBJ2-7
CDR3aa: CASRGAYGDEQFF; v_gene: TRBV6-1; j_gene: TRBJ2-1
CDR3aa: CSADSNYEQYF; v_gene: TRBV20-1; j_gene: TRBJ2-7
CDR3aa: CASSLSLAGAYEQYF; v_gene: TRBV7-2; j_gene: TRBJ2-7
CDR3aa: CASVKDAGQGFDQPQHF; v_gene: TRBV2; j_gene: TRBJ1-5
CDR3aa: CASSRWETENYGYTF; v_gene: TRBV7-9; j_gene: TRBJ1-2
CDR3aa: CASGAGGAYEQYF; v_gene: TRBV27; j_gene: TRBJ2-7
CDR3aa: CASSLGAGNEQFF; v_gene: TRBV7-6; j_gene: TRBJ2-1
CDR3aa: CASSPRTSGRSTDTQYF; v_gene: TRBV7-2; j_gene: TRBJ2-3
CDR3aa: CASSQVPRREYTF; v_gene: TRBV4-3; j_gene: TRBJ1-2
CDR3aa: CASSYTTNEKLFF; v_gene: TRBV28; j_gene: TRBJ1-4
CDR3aa: CASSQGVAEQFF; v_gene: TRBV2; j_gene: TRBJ2-1
CDR3aa: CASSLGGVSYNEQFF; v_gene: TRBV5-1; j_gene: TRBJ2-1
CDR3aa: CASSLSRDEQFF; v_gene: TRBV7-3; j_gene: TRBJ2-1
CDR3aa: CASSSAYEQYF; v_gene: TRBV11-2; j_gene: TRBJ2-7
CDR3aa: CASSPLAGEYEQYF; v_gene: TRBV5-5; j_gene: TRBJ2-7
CDR3aa: CASSLGMSMNTDTQYF; v_gene: TRBV5-1; j_gene: TRBJ2-3
CDR3aa: CASRRGSTSAASNTGELFF; v_gene: TRBV7-8; j_gene: TRBJ2-2
CDR3aa: CASRGDTARTGELFF; v_gene: TRBV6-5; j_gene: TRBJ2-2
CDR3aa: CASSPSDRGRNTIYF; v_gene: TRBV4-2; j_gene: TRBJ1-3
CDR3aa: CASSPGGLGTDTQYF; v_gene: TRBV7-6; j_gene: TRBJ2-3
CDR3aa: CASSQRTAIHPNTEAFF; v_gene: TRBV14; j_gene: TRBJ1-1
CDR3aa: CASSEGTDSNQPQHF; v_gene: TRBV2; j_gene: TRBJ1-5
CDR3aa: CASSVGPGGDYEQYF; v_gene: TRBV5-1; j_gene: TRBJ2-7
CDR3aa: CASSLLVVAVQFNEQFF; v_gene: TRBV7-8; j_gene: TRBJ2-1
CDR3aa: CASSLGGGSEQFF; v_gene: TRBV7-2; j_gene: TRBJ2-1
CDR3aa: CASGVNQPQHF; v_gene: TRBV2; j_gene: TRBJ1-5
CDR3aa: CASSPRTGTVLYYNEQFF; v_gene: TRBV7-2; j_gene: TRBJ2-1
CDR3aa: CASNRGGGTEAFF; v_gene: TRBV28; j_gene: TRBJ1-1
CDR3aa: CASTQTSGAREQYF; v_gene: TRBV28; j_gene: TRBJ2-7
CDR3aa: CASSPSGNTIYF; v_gene: TRBV6-6; j_gene: TRBJ1-3
CDR3aa: CASSVVGFQYF; v_gene: TRBV2; j_gene: TRBJ2-3
CDR3aa: CSVERVSSPTTNEKLFF; v_gene: TRBV29-1; j_gene: TRBJ1-4
CDR3aa: CASSFPNFGEGQYF; v_gene: TRBV28; j_gene: TRBJ2-4
CDR3aa: CASSRGLLPPYNEQFF; v_gene: TRBV21-1; j_gene: TRBJ2-1
CDR3aa: CASSQFTLQETQYF; v_gene: TRBV4-1; j_gene: TRBJ2-5
CDR3aa: CASSPDGYSYNEQFF; v_gene: TRBV9; j_gene: TRBJ2-1
CDR3aa: CASSEDGRTRFF; v_gene: TRBV7-3; j_gene: TRBJ2-1
CDR3aa: CASRGIAMGNYF; v_gene: TRBV7-2; j_gene: TRBJ2-3
CDR3aa: CASSVVNEQFF; v_gene: TRBV2; j_gene: TRBJ2-1
CDR3aa: CASSLRGAFTYNEQFF; v_gene: TRBV7-2; j_gene: TRBJ2-1
CDR3aa: CASSPRRGPTGELFF; v_gene: TRBV11-3; j_gene: TRBJ2-2
CDR3aa: CASSPIEQPLYNEQFF; v_gene: TRBV7-9; j_gene: TRBJ2-1
CDR3aa: CASSLIAGGLGEQYF; v_gene: TRBV7-2; j_gene: TRBJ2-7
CDR3aa: CASSYLPTGASQPQHF; v_gene: TRBV6-6; j_gene: TRBJ1-5
CDR3aa: CASRTGTRTYEQYF; v_gene: TRBV6-6; j_gene: TRBJ2-7